This is a list of T cell receptor beta chains from one sample in a study of early T cells in non-severe SARS-CoV-2 infection. TCRdb called the 5' RACE reads again in MiXCR, with one record for every CDR3 protein. In the table there are about 90,000 distinct CDR3 sequences, approximately 12% of which are singletons. Specimen: whole blood, collected at baseline. These receptors all stem from an adult who was a healthcare worker with PCR-confirmed SARS-CoV-2 infection or an uninfected control (not recorded which). Both conserved end residues are part of each CDR3. A D gene is named only where the DNA matches it firmly. A clone size is listed for some rows: how often the clone was seen (once, few, many), or a class if it is expanded.

>NA|TRBV7-2|NA|TRBJ1-1
TGTGCCAGCAGCTTATCGGCAGCCTATGGCACTGAAGCTTTCTTT
CASSLSAAYGTEAFF
>NA|TRBV20-1|few|TRBJ2-5
TGCAGTGCTAGAGGTAAAGGAGTGAAGACCCAGTACTTC
CSARGKGVKTQYF
>TRBD1|TRBV12-3/TRBV12-4|NA|TRBJ1-1
TGTGCCAGCAGTATCGCCCGACAGGGGGTAGGAACTGAAGCTTTCTTT
CASSIARQGVGTEAFF
>TRBD1|TRBV9|NA|TRBJ1-5
TGTGCCAGCAGCGTAACAGGGGGCTCCAATCAGCCCCAGCATTTT
CASSVTGGSNQPQHF
>NA|TRBV6-6|NA|TRBJ1-1
TGTGCCAGCAGTTACGGAGCAGGGAACACTGAAGCTTTCTTT
CASSYGAGNTEAFF
>NA|TRBV28|NA|TRBJ2-3
TGTGCCAGCAGCACCCCCGAGGGGGGATACCAAAGCACAGATACGCAGTATTTT
CASSTPEGGYQSTDTQYF
>NA|TRBV19|NA|TRBJ2-1
TGTGCCAGTAGTATCGGGACAAGCTCCTACAATGAGCAGTTCTTC
CASSIGTSSYNEQFF
>TRBD1|TRBV3-1|few|TRBJ1-6
TGTGCCAGCAGCCAATCCGACAGGGATAATTCACCCCCCCACTTT
CASSQSDRDNSPPHF
>TRBD1|TRBV20-1|few|TRBJ2-3
TGCAGTGCTAGGGGACAGGCAGATACGCAGTATTTT
CSARGQADTQYF
>TRBD1|TRBV19|few|TRBJ2-4
TGTGCCAGTAGTATGAGAGGGGGACAGGGCGAGCGTGGAAACATTCAGTACTTC
CASSMRGGQGERGNIQYF
>NA|TRBV12-3/TRBV12-4|few|TRBJ1-3
TGTGCCAGCAGTTTTGCAGTTGGAAACACCATATATTTT
CASSFAVGNTIYF
>TRBD1|TRBV28|few|TRBJ2-7
TGTGCCAGCAGACCGGGACAGGCCCTCTACGAGCAGTACTTC
CASRPGQALYEQYF
>NA|TRBV28|few|TRBJ2-7
TGTGCCAGCAGAGGTCCCGACAGGTTATCCGAGCAGTACTTC
CASRGPDRLSEQYF
>TRBD1|TRBV20-1|NA|TRBJ2-1
TGCAGTGCTTTTCCCGGGACAGGGATGGATGAGCAGTTCTTC
CSAFPGTGMDEQFF
>NA|TRBV20-1|NA|TRBJ1-5
TGCAGTGCTAGAGACCGGGACAGCAATCAGCCCCAGCATTTT
CSARDRDSNQPQHF
>NA|TRBV30|few|TRBJ1-2
TGTGCCTGGAGTGGGCTTGGCTACACCTTC
CAWSGLGYTF
>NA|TRBV11-2|many|TRBJ1-1
TGTGCCAGCAGCTTAATCGCGCGGTGGAACGCTTTCTTT
CASSLIARWNAFF
>TRBD2|TRBV13|NA|TRBJ2-1
TGTGCCAGCAGCTTGTCAACTACGGGACTGCCGGGGGGTGAGCAGTTCTTC
CASSLSTTGLPGGEQFF
>TRBD1|TRBV12-3/TRBV12-4|medium-sized|TRBJ2-7
TGTGCCAGCAGTTCAGCGGGACAGGGGGCCAATACGCAGTACTTC
CASSSAGQGANTQYF
>TRBD2|TRBV12-3/TRBV12-4|NA|TRBJ2-5
TGTGCCAGCACTAAAGGACTACCCGGGGGGGAGACCCAGTACTTC
CASTKGLPGGETQYF
>NA|TRBV27|NA|TRBJ1-6
TGTGCCAGCAGTTTAAGCCCGGGGCAGGGGAAAGGTTCACCCCTCCACTTT
CASSLSPGQGKGSPLHF
>NA|TRBV6-1|few|TRBJ2-3
TGTGCCAGCAGTATAACTGGAGGGGGGGCCGCAGATACGCAGTATTTT
CASSITGGGAADTQYF
>NA|TRBV14|NA|TRBJ2-2
TGTGCCAGCAGCCTTCAGTTAGGACAGACCGGGGAGCTGTTTTTT
CASSLQLGQTGELFF
>NA|TRBV28|NA|TRBJ1-2
TGTGCCAGCAAAACGGATAGATATGGCTACACCTTC
CASKTDRYGYTF
>TRBD1|TRBV3-1|few|TRBJ1-2
TGTGCCAGCAGTGGGACAGGGAATGGCTACACCTTC
CASSGTGNGYTF
>NA|TRBV28|NA|TRBJ2-6
TGTGCCAGCAGTTTTGAGCGTTCTGGGGCCAACGTCCTGACTTTC
CASSFERSGANVLTF
>TRBD1|TRBV12-3/TRBV12-4|NA|TRBJ2-5
TGTGCCAGCAGTCCACACACAGGGGGGAGAAAAGAGACCCAGTACTTC
CASSPHTGGRKETQYF
>NA|TRBV9|NA|TRBJ2-2
TGTGCCAGCAGCTCAGGAGGACTTAGAGGCGGGGAGCTGTTTTTT
CASSSGGLRGGELFF
>NA|TRBV28|many|TRBJ1-5
TGTGCCAGCAGTTTGTGGGGGGCGGGTCAGCCCCAGCATTTT
CASSLWGAGQPQHF
>NA|TRBV12-3/TRBV12-4|many|TRBJ2-2
TGTGCCAGCAGTTTCTTTACTCCGCGGCCCTTAGCCGGGGAGCTGTTTTTT
CASSFFTPRPLAGELFF
>TRBD1|TRBV3-1|few|TRBJ1-4
TGTGCCAGCAGCCTTGGGACAGGGGGCGTAAAGGAAAAACTGTTTTTT
CASSLGTGGVKEKLFF
>TRBD2|TRBV14|many|TRBJ2-7
TGTGCCAGCAGCCAAGATAGGCGGCTAGCGGGAGGTACCGAGCAGTACTTC
CASSQDRRLAGGTEQYF
>TRBD2|TRBV10-3|few|TRBJ2-1
TGTGCCATCGGGGAGCCAAGCGGGAGGGCTCCGGTCGACAATGAGCAGTTCTTC
CAIGEPSGRAPVDNEQFF
>NA|TRBV7-8|many|TRBJ2-1
TGTGCCAGCAGCTTAGATAGGTTAGGAAATGAGCAGTTCTTC
CASSLDRLGNEQFF
>NA|TRBV5-1|NA|TRBJ1-2
TGCGCCAGCAGCTGGGACCCGACAGGATTCTACTATGGCTACACCTTC
CASSWDPTGFYYGYTF
>TRBD1|TRBV25-1|NA|TRBJ2-7
TGTGCCAGCAGTTGGGTGACAGGGTCCGAGCAGTACTTC
CASSWVTGSEQYF
>NA|TRBV11-2|many|TRBJ2-3
TGTGCCAGCAGTCCCGGAGGGGGAAGAGATACGCAGTATTTT
CASSPGGGRDTQYF
>NA|TRBV11-3|NA|TRBJ1-6
TGTGCCAGCAGCCCTTCCCGAGGGAATTCACCCCTCCACTTT
CASSPSRGNSPLHF
>NA|TRBV28|few|TRBJ1-1
TGTGCCAGCACCCCGGGGGCGCTCGGAAGTAGTGAAGCTTTCTTT
CASTPGALGSSEAFF
>NA|TRBV11-3|NA|TRBJ1-4
TGTGCCAGCAGCTTATTTCCCGGGAGCGAAAAACTGTTTTTT
CASSLFPGSEKLFF
>NA|TRBV13|few|TRBJ1-1
TGTGCCAGCAGCTTAAGGTTCCAGGGGAACACTGAAGCTTTCTTT
CASSLRFQGNTEAFF
>TRBD1|TRBV6-1|many|TRBJ2-5
TGTGCCACCTCGAATGGGGACAGGGGATCCAGGGAGACCCAGTACTTC
CATSNGDRGSRETQYF
>NA|TRBV7-2|NA|TRBJ2-7
TGTGTCAACAGCCCAGTTTCGGGGGCCCAAAATTACGAGCAGTACTTC
CVNSPVSGAQNYEQYF
>NA|TRBV10-3|many|TRBJ2-1
TGTGCCATCAGTGAGGGGCCTCACGATGAGCAGTTCTTC
CAISEGPHDEQFF
>NA|TRBV3-1|few|TRBJ1-1
TGTGCCAGCAGCCTCCTCGGGACCTCCGATCGTACTTTCTTT
CASSLLGTSDRTFF
>TRBD2|TRBV7-9|few|TRBJ2-2
TGTGCCAGCAGCCCGGGACTAGCGGGACCGAACACCGGGGAGCTGTTTTTT
CASSPGLAGPNTGELFF
>NA|TRBV2|NA|TRBJ2-5
TGTGCCAGCGAAACCGGGACTTACCCAGAGACCCAGTACTTC
CASETGTYPETQYF
>TRBD2|TRBV6-2/TRBV6-3|few|TRBJ2-1
TGTGCCAGCAGTCTTGACCGACTAGCGGTCAACAATGAGCAGTTCTTC
CASSLDRLAVNNEQFF
>TRBD1|TRBV11-2|NA|TRBJ2-1
TGTGCCAGCAGCTTCCGGGACAGGGCTTACAATGAGCAGTTCTTC
CASSFRDRAYNEQFF
>NA|TRBV10-2|NA|TRBJ2-7
TGCGCCAGCAGTGATCCTAGGAGGGGACCCCAGCAGTACTTC
CASSDPRRGPQQYF
>NA|TRBV20-1|few|TRBJ1-5
TGCAGTGCTGGCACAGGGTCGGGCAATCAGCCCCAGCATTTT
CSAGTGSGNQPQHF
>NA|TRBV7-6|few|TRBJ1-4
TGTGCCAGCAGCTTTCGTCGGGGAGGAGGTGAAAAACTGTTTTTT
CASSFRRGGGEKLFF
>TRBD1|TRBV5-5|many|TRBJ1-5
TGTGCCAGCAGACGGACAGGGGGCGATAGCAATCAGCCCCAGCATTTT
CASRRTGGDSNQPQHF